The 5 T cell receptor beta chains below come from one sample, sequenced in a study of CD8 T cells in ankylosing spondylitis. TCRdb processed the 5' RACE reads anew with MiXCR; each CDR3 protein has one entry. The sample has roughly 120,000 distinct CDR3 sequences; roughly an eighth are singletons. Material for sequencing was blood, either unsorted or a sorted T cell fraction (not recorded which). These TCRs come from a female donor with ankylosing spondylitis or in good health (not recorded which).

This clonotype was seen many times. The rearrangement uses TRBV7-9 and TRBJ1-6; D is possibly TRBD1 (6 bases). The germline V and J ends were trimmed by 1 base and 5 bases, with 9 bases remaining between them. CDR1 SEHNR and CDR2 FQNEAQ come from the germline V gene (reference sequence). The CDR3 loop spans 15 amino acids. The CDR3 loop reads CASSLGTAHNSPLHF. The CDR3, as DNA: TGTGCCAGCAGCTTAGGGACAGCGCATAATTCACCCCTCCACTTT. The full variable domain, with the rest looked up from reference TRBV7-9 and TRBJ1-6, is DTGVSQNPRHKITKRGQNVTFRCDPISEHNRLYWYRQTLGQGPEFLTYFQNEAQLEKSRLLSDRFSAERPKGSFSTLEIQRTEQGDSAMYLCASSLGTAHNSPLHFGNGTRLTVT.

This chain joins TRBV5-1 and TRBJ2-5; D might be TRBD1 (6 bases). The CDR3 consists of 16 residues. V gave up 0 bases and J gave up 2 bases, with 14 bases separating them. Germline loops: CDR1 SGHRS, CDR2 YFSETQ. CDR3 nucleotides: TGCGCCAGCAGCTTGGGCGGAGTGACAGGTCAAGAGACCCAGTACTTC. It specifies CASSLGGVTGQETQYF.

This clonotype has more than one count but fewer than ten. This chain connects TRBV20-1 to TRBJ2-3; weak D call: TRBD2 (5 bases). CDR3 length: 15 residues. CDR1 and CDR2 (germline): DFQATT, SNEGSKA (reference sequence). V lost 6 bases to trimming and J lost 4 bases, with 20 bases between them. CDR3 amino acids: CSARSIAIGPDTQYF. The CDR3 DNA sequence: TGCAGTGCGAGGTCTATAGCGATCGGTCCAGATACGCAGTATTTT.

This clonotype has just a few counts. The chain combines TRBV19 with TRBJ2-2, with D uncertain. Trimming left V 4 bases short and J 2 bases short, with 8 bases between. The length of the CDR3 is 14 residues. CDR1 and CDR2 (germline): LNHDA, SQIVND (reference sequence). In nucleotides, the CDR3 is TGTGCCAGTAGTAGGCGGATTAACACCGGGGAGCTGTTTTTT. As protein: CASSRRINTGELFF.

This clonotype was picked up many times. This chain connects TRBV12-3 or TRBV12-4 to TRBJ2-2, with 9 bases that match TRBD1. The CDR3 contains 14 residues. After removal of 1 base from V and 11 bases from J, the junction contained 5 bases not matched to a gene. CDR3 sequence (DNA): TGTGCCAGCAGTTTAGGAGGACAGGGGCTTGAGCTGTTTTTT. It yields the protein CASSLGGQGLELFF.